A single sample is the source of the 15 T cell receptor beta chains below, sequenced in a study of cytomegalovirus exposure and HLA in healthy donors. This PCR relied on a set of 60 Vbeta primers and 13 Jbeta primers. The repertoire was sequenced with immunoSEQ multiplex PCR; TCRdb's copy has only in-frame clones and lacks some. The data contain 120,000 or so clones, around 70% of them singletons. Source material: PBMCs. The receptor source for this set is a woman aged 40 to 50 in good health and CMV-seropositive.

The chain couples TRBV15 to TRBJ2-7; tentative D call: TRBD1 (6 bases). The CDR3 consists of 15 residues. Germline values: CDR1 LNHNV, CDR2 YYDKDF (reference sequence). The germline V and J ends were trimmed by 0 bases and 3 bases, with 12 bases remaining between them. This chain's CDR3 is CATSRDRDTLYEQYF. CDR3 coding DNA: TGTGCCACCAGCAGAGATCGGGACACTCTCTACGAGCAGTACTTC.

This chain uses TRBV7-2 with TRBJ1-1, with 9 bases lining up with TRBD1. The V gene end was trimmed by 4 bases and the J gene end by 1 base; junction bases not matched to a gene: 10. The CDR3 has 17 residues. Germline V gives CDR1 SGHTA, CDR2 FQGNSA. The CDR3 nucleotides are TGTGCCAGCAGCTCCCGGGACAGGGCTTCATGGAACACTGAAGCTTTCTTT. Translation gives CASSSRDRASWNTEAFF.

The chain is built from TRBV7-8 and TRBJ2-7, with 7 bases identical to TRBD1. J was trimmed by 6 bases and V by 0 bases; bases with no gene match: 5. The CDR3 spans 14 residues. Germline V gene sequence: CDR1 SGHVS, CDR2 FQNEAQ. The CDR3 DNA is TGTGCCAGCAGCTTAGCGGGGAAGGGGGCCGAGCAGTACTTC. It codes for CASSLAGKGAEQYF.

In its sample, this clone was seen a few times. The chain has TRBV5-6 and TRBJ2-3; TRBD2 might be the D (5 bases). Per the germline V gene, CDR1 is SGHDT and CDR2 is YYEEEE. The V end lost 2 bases, the J end lost 4 bases, and 14 bases lay between the germline ends. The CDR3 loop spans 15 amino acids. The CDR3 nucleotides read TGTGCCAGCAGCTTTGGACTGGGAATGCCAGATACGCAGTATTTT. It encodes CASSFGLGMPDTQYF.

In regard to this clone: A junction end diverges from the germline sequence, so it may reflect a read error. The chain uses TRBV7-8 and TRBJ1-5, with D possibly being TRBD1 (5 bases). CDR1 is SGHVS and CDR2 is FQNEAQ in the germline V gene. The CDR3 length is 17 residues. The CDR3 protein is CASSLAPSLGRDQPQHF. The CDR3 DNA is TGTGCCAGCAGCCTAGCCCCTTCACTTGGGCGGGACCAGCCCCAGCATTTT.

This chain joins TRBV7-2 and TRBJ2-1; 7 bases line up with TRBD2. The V gene's germline CDR1 is SGHTA and CDR2 FQGNSA. The CDR3 contains 15 residues. Germline trimming cut 5 bases from V and 4 bases from J; bases unmatched to any gene: 8. The CDR3 sequence: CASSPSASGYNEQFF. CDR3 bases: TGTGCCAGCAGCCCAAGTGCTAGCGGATACAATGAGCAGTTCTTC.

This clone was counted a few times. The CDR3 nucleotides read TGTGCCAGCAGCTCAGGACAGGGAACCTACGAGCAGTACTTC. Residues: CASSSGQGTYEQYF. V is TRBV7-6 and J is TRBJ2-7; 8 nucleotides line up with TRBD1. V gave up 4 bases and J gave up 2 bases; unmatched junction bases: 4. This CDR3 has 14 amino acids. Germline V gene data show CDR1 as SGHVS and CDR2 as FNYEAQ.

This chain joins TRBV25-1 and TRBJ1-2; maybe TRBD1 (5 bases). From germline, CDR1 is MGHDK and CDR2 SYGVNS. V gave up 8 bases and J gave up 7 bases, with 23 bases separating them. The CDR3 loop spans 15 amino acids. The CDR3, as DNA: TGTGCCAGCTCTGCGGGGAGGGGTTTGAGTAGTGGCTACACCTTC. Amino acids: CASSAGRGLSSGYTF.

CDR3 sequence (DNA): TGTGCCAGCAGCTTGGCCACGGAGTACGAGCAGTACTTC. It translates to CASSLATEYEQYF. J is TRBJ2-7 and V is TRBV5-4; D is undetermined. The V and J ends lost 0 bases and 4 bases respectively, with 8 bases between them. CDR1 and CDR2 from the germline V gene are SGHNT and YYREEE (reference sequence). The CDR3 length is 13 residues.

The rearrangement uses TRBV4-2 and TRBJ2-2; TRBD2 aligns across 10 bases. The CDR3 sequence is 17 residues long. Looked up from germline, CDR1 is LGHNA and CDR2 is YNFKEQ. The junction had 8 bases not matched to a gene; V was cut back by 3 bases and J by 4 bases. The chain's CDR3 is CASSQLAGDIFTGELFF. The CDR3 nucleotides read TGTGCCAGCAGCCAGCTAGCGGGGGACATATTCACCGGGGAGCTGTTTTTT.

V is TRBV5-4 and J is TRBJ2-5, with D maybe TRBD2 (5 bases). Trimming cost V 5 bases and J 2 bases, with 16 bases left between them. This CDR3 contains 15 residues. CDR1 and CDR2 from the germline V gene are SGHNT and YYREEE (reference sequence). CDR3 loop: CASSLQRVGQETQYF. In DNA form, the CDR3 reads TGTGCCAGCAGTCTCCAGAGGGTGGGTCAAGAGACCCAGTACTTC.

This chain links TRBV9 with TRBJ1-1; D possibly corresponds to TRBD1 (6 bases). The length of the CDR3 is 14 residues. Per the germline V gene, CDR1 is SGDLS and CDR2 is YYNGEE. The V end was cut by 4 bases, the J end by 6 bases, with 16 bases between. The CDR3 DNA sequence: TGTGCCAGCAGCCGGGGGGGCGGCTCGGCTGAAGCTTTCTTT. Translating gives CASSRGGGSAEAFF.

The V gene is TRBV10-1, the J gene TRBJ2-1; 11 nucleotides agree with TRBD2. With 6 bases clipped from V and 7 bases from J, the junction kept 8 bases outside the gene matches. The CDR3 is 15 amino acids. Per germline, CDR1 WNHNN and CDR2 SYGVQD (reference sequence). The CDR3 bases are TGCGCCAGCAGCCAGTCGACTAGCGGGGCTAATGAGCAGTTCTTC. Its translation: CASSQSTSGANEQFF.

The chain is built from TRBV7-2 and TRBJ1-2; TRBD1 agrees at 8 bases. The CDR3 is 13 residues long. CDR1 SGHTA and CDR2 FQGNSA come from the germline V gene. J lost 6 bases, V lost 4 bases, and 4 bases had no gene match. The CDR3 region is CASSSNRGDGYTF. The CDR3 nucleotides are TGTGCCAGCAGCTCGAACAGGGGGGATGGCTACACCTTC.

The chain links TRBV5-1 to TRBJ2-5, with TRBD2 identical over 12 bases. From germline, CDR1 is SGHRS and CDR2 YFSETQ. This CDR3 comprises 16 residues. J gave up 4 bases and V 0 bases, and 4 bases lay outside the gene matches. CDR3 nucleotide sequence: TGCGCCAGCAGCTTGGCGGCTAGCGGGGGGGCAGAGACCCAGTACTTC. Its protein is CASSLAASGGAETQYF.